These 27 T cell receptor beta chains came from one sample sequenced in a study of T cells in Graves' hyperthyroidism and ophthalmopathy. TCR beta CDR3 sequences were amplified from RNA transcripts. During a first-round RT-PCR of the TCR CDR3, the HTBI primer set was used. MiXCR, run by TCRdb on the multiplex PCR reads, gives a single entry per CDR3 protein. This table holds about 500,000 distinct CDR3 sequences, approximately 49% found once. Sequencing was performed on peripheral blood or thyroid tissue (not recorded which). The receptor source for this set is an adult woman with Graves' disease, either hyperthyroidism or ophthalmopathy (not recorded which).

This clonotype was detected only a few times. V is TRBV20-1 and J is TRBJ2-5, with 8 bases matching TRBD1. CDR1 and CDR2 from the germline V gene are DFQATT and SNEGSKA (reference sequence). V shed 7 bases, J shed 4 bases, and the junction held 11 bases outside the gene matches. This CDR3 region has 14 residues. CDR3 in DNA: TGCAGTGTCCAGGGGGCATCGGTGTTAGAGACCCAGTACTTC. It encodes CSVQGASVLETQYF.

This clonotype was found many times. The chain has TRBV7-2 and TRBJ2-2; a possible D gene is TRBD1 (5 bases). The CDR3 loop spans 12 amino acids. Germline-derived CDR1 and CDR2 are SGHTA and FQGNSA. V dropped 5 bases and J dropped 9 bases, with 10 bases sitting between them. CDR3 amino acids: CASSQGSWELFF. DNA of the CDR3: TGTGCCAGCAGCCAGGGATCTTGGGAGCTGTTTTTT.

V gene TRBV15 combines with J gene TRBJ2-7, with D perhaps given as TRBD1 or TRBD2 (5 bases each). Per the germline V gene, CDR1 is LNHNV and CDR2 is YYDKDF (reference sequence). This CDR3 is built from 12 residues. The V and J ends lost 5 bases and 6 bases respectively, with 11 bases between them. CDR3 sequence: CATSWAGTEQYF. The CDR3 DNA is TGTGCCACCAGCTGGGCCGGGACCGAGCAGTACTTC.

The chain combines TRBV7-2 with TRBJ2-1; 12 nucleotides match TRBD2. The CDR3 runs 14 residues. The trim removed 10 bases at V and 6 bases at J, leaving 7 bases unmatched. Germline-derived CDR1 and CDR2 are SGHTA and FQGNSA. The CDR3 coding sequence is TGTGCCACCCTGGCGGGACTAGCGGGCAATGAGCAGTTCTTC. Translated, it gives CATLAGLAGNEQFF.

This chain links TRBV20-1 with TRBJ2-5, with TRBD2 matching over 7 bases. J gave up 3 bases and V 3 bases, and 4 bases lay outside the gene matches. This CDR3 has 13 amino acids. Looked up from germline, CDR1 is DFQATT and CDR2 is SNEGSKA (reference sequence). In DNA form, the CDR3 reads TGCAGTGCTAGTGCGGGAGTAAAAGAGACCCAGTACTTC. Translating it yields CSASAGVKETQYF.

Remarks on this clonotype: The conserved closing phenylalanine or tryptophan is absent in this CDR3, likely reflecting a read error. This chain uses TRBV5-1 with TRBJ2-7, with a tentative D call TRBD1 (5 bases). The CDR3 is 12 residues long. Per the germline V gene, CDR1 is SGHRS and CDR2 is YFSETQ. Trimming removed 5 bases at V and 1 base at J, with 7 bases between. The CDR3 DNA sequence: TGCGCCAGCAGTCCAGGGTCCTACGAGCAGTACCTC. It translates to CASSPGSYEQYL.

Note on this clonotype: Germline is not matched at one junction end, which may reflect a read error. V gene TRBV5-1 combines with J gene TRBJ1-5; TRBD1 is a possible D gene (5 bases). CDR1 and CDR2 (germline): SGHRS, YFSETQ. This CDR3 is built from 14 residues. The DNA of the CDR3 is TGCTCCAGCAGCACCGGGGCGCCGAGTGAGCCCCAGCATTTT. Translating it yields CSSSTGAPSEPQHF.

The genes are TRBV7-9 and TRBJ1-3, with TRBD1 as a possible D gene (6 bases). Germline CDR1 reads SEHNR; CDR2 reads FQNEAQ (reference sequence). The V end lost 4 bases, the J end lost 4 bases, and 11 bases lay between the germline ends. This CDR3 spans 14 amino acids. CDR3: CASSSTGPGNTIYF. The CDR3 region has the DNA TGTGCCAGCAGCTCAACAGGGCCCGGAAACACCATATATTTT.

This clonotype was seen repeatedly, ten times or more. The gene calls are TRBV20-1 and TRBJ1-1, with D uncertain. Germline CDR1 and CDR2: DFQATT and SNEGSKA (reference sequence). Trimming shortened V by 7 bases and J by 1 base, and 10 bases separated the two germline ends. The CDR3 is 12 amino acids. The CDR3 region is CSVLHGNTEAFF. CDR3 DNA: TGCAGTGTCCTACATGGGAACACTGAAGCTTTCTTT.

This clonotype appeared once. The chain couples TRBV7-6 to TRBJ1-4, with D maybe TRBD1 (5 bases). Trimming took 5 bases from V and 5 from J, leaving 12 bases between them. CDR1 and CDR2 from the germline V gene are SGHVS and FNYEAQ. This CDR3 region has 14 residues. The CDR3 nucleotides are TGTGCCAGCAGCCGAGGGGAATCGAATGAAAAACTGTTTTTT. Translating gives CASSRGESNEKLFF.

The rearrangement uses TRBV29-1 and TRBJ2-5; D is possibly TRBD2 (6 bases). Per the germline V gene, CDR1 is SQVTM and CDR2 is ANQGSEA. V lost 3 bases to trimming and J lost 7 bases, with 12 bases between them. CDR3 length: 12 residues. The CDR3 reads CSVEPGDSTQYF. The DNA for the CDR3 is TGCAGCGTTGAGCCGGGGGACTCGACCCAGTACTTC.

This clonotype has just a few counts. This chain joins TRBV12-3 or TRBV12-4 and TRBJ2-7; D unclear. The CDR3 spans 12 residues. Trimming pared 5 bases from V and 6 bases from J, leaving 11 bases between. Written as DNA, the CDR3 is TGTGCCAGCAGTCCCCTCTCCGGCGAGCAGTACTTC. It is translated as CASSPLSGEQYF.

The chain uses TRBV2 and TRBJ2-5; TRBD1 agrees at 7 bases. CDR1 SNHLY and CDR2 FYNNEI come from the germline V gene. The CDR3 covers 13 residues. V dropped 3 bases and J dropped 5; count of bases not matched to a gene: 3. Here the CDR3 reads CASSESRGETQYF. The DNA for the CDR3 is TGTGCCAGCAGTGAGAGCAGGGGGGAGACCCAGTACTTC.

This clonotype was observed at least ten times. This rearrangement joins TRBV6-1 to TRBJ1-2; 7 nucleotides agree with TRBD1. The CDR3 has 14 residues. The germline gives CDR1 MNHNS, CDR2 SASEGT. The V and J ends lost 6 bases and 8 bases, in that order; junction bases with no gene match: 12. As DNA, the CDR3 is TGTGCCAGCAGCTCTGACAGGGTACTAGGAGGCTACACCTTC. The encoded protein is CASSSDRVLGGYTF.

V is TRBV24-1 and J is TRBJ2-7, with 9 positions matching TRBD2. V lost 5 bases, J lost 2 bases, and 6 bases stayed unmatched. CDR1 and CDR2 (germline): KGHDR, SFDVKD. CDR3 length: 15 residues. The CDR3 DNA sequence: TGTGCCACCAGTGGGGGCCCTAGCGGGACCTACGAGCAGTACTTC. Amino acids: CATSGGPSGTYEQYF.

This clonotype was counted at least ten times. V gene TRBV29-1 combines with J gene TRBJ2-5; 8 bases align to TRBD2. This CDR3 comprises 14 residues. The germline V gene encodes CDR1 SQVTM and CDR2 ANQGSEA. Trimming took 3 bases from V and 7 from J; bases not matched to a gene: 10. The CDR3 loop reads CSVDAAVAGGTQYF. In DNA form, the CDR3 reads TGCAGCGTTGATGCCGCCGTGGCGGGGGGGACCCAGTACTTC.

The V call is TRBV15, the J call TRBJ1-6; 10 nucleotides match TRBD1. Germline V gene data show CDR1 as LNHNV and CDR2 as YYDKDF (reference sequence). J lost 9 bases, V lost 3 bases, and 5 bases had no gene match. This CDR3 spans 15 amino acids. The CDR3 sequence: CATSRDRGTGSPLHF. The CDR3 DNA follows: TGTGCCACCAGCAGGGACAGGGGGACGGGTTCACCCCTCCACTTT.

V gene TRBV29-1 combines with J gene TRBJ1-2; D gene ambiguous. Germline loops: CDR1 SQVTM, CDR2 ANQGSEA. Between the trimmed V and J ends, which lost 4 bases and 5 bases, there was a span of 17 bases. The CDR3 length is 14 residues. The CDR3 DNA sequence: TGCAGCGTTGTCTGGAGGTCCTCACTGTATGGCTACACCTTC. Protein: CSVVWRSSLYGYTF.

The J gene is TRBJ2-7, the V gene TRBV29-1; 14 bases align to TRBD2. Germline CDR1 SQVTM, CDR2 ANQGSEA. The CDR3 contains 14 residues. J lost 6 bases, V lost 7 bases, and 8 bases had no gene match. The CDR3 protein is CSAEGGLAGAEQYF. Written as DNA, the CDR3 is TGCAGCGCTGAGGGGGGACTAGCGGGAGCCGAGCAGTACTTC.

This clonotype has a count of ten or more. CDR3 region: CASSIRGTGNQPQHF. The CDR3 coding sequence is TGTGCCAGTAGTATTCGGGGGACAGGGAATCAGCCCCAGCATTTT. The V call is TRBV19, the J call TRBJ1-5; 9 bases fit TRBD1. This CDR3 region has 15 residues. Germline CDR1 LNHDA, CDR2 SQIVND (reference sequence). The trim removed 3 bases at V and 4 bases at J, leaving 4 bases unmatched.

The CDR3 nucleotides are TGCAGTGCTAGCAGCGCGGGACTTGGGCAGGACACCATATATTTT. Protein: CSASSAGLGQDTIYF. The V and J genes are TRBV20-1 and TRBJ1-3, with D possibly matching TRBD1 (5 bases). The V gene lost 3 bases and the J gene lost 8 bases, with 20 bases spanning the gap. The CDR3 runs to 15 residues. Germline V gene data show CDR1 as DFQATT and CDR2 as SNEGSKA (reference sequence).

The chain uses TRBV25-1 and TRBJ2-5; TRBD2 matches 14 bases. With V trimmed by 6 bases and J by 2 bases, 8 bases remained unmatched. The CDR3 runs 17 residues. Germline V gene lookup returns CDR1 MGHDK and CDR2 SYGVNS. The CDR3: CASRSTSGREPQETQYF. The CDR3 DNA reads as TGTGCCAGCAGATCGACTAGCGGGAGGGAACCGCAAGAGACCCAGTACTTC. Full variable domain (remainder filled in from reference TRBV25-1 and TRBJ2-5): EADIYQTPRYLVIGTGKKITLECSQTMGHDKMYWYQQDPGMELHLIHYSYGVNSTEKGDLSSESTVSRIRTEHFPLTLESARPSHTSQYLCASRSTSGREPQETQYFGPGTRLLVL.

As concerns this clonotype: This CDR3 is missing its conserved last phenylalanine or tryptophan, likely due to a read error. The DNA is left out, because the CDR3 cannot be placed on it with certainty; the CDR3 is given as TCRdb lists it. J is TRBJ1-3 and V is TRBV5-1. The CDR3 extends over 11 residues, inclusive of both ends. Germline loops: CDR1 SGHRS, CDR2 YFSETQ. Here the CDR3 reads CASSFRQTANT.

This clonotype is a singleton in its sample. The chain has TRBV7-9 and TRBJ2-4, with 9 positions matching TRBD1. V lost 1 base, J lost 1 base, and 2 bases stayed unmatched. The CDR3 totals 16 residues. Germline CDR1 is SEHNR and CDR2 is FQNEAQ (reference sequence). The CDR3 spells CASSLGTGEAKNIQYF. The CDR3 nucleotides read TGTGCCAGCAGCTTAGGGACAGGGGAGGCCAAAAACATTCAGTACTTC.

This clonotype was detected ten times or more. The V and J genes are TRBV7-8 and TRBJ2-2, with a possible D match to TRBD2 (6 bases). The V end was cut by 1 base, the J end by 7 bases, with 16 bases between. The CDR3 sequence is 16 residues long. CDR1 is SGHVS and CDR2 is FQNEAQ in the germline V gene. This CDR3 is CASSLGATSGVGELFF. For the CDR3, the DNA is TGTGCCAGCAGCTTAGGGGCGACTAGTGGGGTCGGGGAGCTGTTTTTT.

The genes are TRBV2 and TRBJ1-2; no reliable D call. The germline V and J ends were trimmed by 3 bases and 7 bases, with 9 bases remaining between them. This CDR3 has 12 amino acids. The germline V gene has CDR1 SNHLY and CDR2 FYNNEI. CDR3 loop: CASSEFVGGYTF. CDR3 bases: TGTGCCAGCAGTGAGTTTGTTGGTGGCTACACCTTC. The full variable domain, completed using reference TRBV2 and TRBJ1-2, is EPEVTQTPSHQVTQMGQEVILRCVPISNHLYFYWYRQILGQKVEFLVSFYNNEISEKSEIFDDQFSVERPDGSNFTLKIRSTKLEDSAMYFCASSEFVGGYTFGSGTRLTVV.

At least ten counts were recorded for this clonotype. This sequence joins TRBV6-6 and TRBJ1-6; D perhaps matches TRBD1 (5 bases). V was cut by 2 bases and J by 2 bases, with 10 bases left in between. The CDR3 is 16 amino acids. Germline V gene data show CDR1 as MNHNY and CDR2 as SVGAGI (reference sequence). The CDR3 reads CASSYLEGTYNSPLHF. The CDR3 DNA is TGTGCCAGCAGTTACCTAGAGGGGACCTATAATTCACCCCTCCACTTT.